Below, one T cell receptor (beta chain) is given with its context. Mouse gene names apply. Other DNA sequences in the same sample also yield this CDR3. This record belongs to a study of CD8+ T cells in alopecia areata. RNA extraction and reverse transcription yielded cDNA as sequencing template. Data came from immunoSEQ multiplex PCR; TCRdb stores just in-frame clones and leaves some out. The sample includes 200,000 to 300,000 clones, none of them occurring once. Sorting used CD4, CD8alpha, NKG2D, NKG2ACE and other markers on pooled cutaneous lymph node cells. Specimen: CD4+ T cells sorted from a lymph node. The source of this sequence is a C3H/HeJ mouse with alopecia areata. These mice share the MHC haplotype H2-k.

CDR3 bases read: TGTGCCAGCGGTGATGCTGGGGGGGGCACCGGG. This translates into CASGDAGGGTG. The complete CDR3 sequence is CASGDAGGGTGQLYF. The chain links TRBV13-2 to TRBJ2-2, with TRBD2 matching 9 bases. The CDR3 goes on 4 residues after the read ends, and that part is filled in from the germline J gene. Unmatched junction bases numbered 1, after V lost 0 bases and J lost 4 bases. Germline lookup yields CDR1 NNHNN and CDR2 SYGAGS (reference sequence). This CDR3 spans 15 amino acids.